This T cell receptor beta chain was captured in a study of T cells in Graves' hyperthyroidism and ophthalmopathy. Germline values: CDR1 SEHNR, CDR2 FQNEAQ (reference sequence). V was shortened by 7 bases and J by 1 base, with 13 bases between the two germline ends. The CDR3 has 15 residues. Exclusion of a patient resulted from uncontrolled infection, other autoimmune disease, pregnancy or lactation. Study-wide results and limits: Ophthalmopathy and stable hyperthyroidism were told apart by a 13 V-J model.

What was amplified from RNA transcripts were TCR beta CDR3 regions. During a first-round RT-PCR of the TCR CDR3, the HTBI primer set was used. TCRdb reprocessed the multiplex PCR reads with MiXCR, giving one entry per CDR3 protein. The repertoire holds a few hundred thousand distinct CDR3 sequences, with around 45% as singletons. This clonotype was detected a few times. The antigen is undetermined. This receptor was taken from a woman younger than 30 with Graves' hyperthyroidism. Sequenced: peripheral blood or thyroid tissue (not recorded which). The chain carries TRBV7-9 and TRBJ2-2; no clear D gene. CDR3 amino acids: CASTPPVKNTGELFF. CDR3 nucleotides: TGTGCCAGCACCCCTCCGGTCAAGAACACCGGGGAGCTGTTTTTT.